The source of this T cell receptor beta chain is a study of blood T cell repertoires in COVID-19 (dated by TCRdb to 2018 to 2021). About the investigation overall: Samples covering the acute and convalescent phases of COVID-19 were provided by collaborators in the United States, Italy and Spain. The material from the prospective study consisted of cDNA or gDNA derived from T cells, B-cell-depleted T cells, or PBMCs. Deeply sampled blood TCRbeta repertoires from subjects exposed to, actively infected with, or recovered from COVID-19 were included in the dataset. A freely available public database, intended as a resource for researchers studying the immune response to SARS-CoV-2, is where the repertoires were released. Samples were obtained from the ongoing ImmuneRACE study (first 160 participants) and from 1,254 subjects provided by 6 global collaborators. The sample metadata nearly always contained a de-identified subject ID, COVID-19 status, age in years and sex. Where HLA class I and class II types were available, the types were taken from metadata supplied by the sample provider, not from assay-based typing. Findings and caveats that apply to the study as a whole: Clinical and demographic metadata were provided uncurated, with the amount varying by source and participant.

The collaborating institutions used their own protocols to collect whole blood in K2EDTA tubes. Collaborator samples were shipped for TCRbeta analysis as frozen whole blood, isolated PBMCs, or DNA extracted from either sample type. TCRbeta CDR3 regions were amplified from genomic DNA using the immunoSEQ Assay, a bias-controlled multiplex PCR. The authors' analysis ran thus. The number of nucleated cells in each sample was estimated by amplification of reference gene primers within the assay. To quantify the absolute abundance of each unique TCRbeta CDR3 rearrangement, sequence reads were collapsed and filtered. Productive Simpson clonality was computed per sample as the square root of Simpson's diversity index over productive rearrangements. Drawn from immuneACCESS, this table holds only the in-frame rearrangements with V and J called that TCRdb kept. Clones are partly lost; checked studies trace under half to an unresolved V gene and leave the rest unexplained. D and trimming come from the DNA, and the V and J calls and clone size come from that table. Within this sample are around 100,000 clones, with over 75% of them counted one time only. Together, the top ten hold approximately 22% of the sample.

Looking up the germline V gene yields CDR1 SNHLY and CDR2 FYNNEI. Reading from cysteine to phenylalanine, the CDR3 counts 13 amino acids. Only CDR3 DNA is held: 39 bases, read in frame from base 1. A distance of 11 bases separates the germline ends of V and J, which lose 6 bases and 5 bases respectively. With regard to this clone: The antigen it recognizes is unknown. Within one base of it there is no much larger clone, and no base qualities were kept.

The origin of this receptor is a man aged 70 or older with active or convalescent COVID-19. The rearrangement combines TRBV2 with TRBJ2-1; TRBD1 is perhaps the D gene, given 5 matching bases. Sequences were obtained from peripheral blood. For the CDR3, the sequence is CASSWAGNNEQFF. The nucleotides read TGTGCCAGCAGCTGGGCAGGGAACAATGAGCAGTTCTTC.